One and the same sample provided the 10 T cell receptor beta chains below, sequenced in a study of patients and donors after allogeneic stem cell transplantation. TCRdb passed the RT-PCR reads through MiXCR, listing each CDR3 protein once. This table has approximately 430,000 distinct CDR3 sequences, roughly 17% appearing once. Sequencing was carried out using blood, either unsorted or a sorted T cell fraction (not recorded which). Receptors originate from a human donor who was either an allogeneic HSCT recipient or a stem cell or donor lymphocyte infusion donor (not recorded which). It is not recorded whose cells these are; they may come from a transplant donor.

J is TRBJ2-1 and V is TRBV20-1; either TRBD1 or TRBD2 may fit D (6 bases each). The V and J ends lost 6 bases and 0 bases respectively, with 21 bases between them. Germline CDR1 reads DFQATT; CDR2 reads SNEGSKA (reference sequence). The CDR3 is 17 residues long. The CDR3 is CSALEGGLLNSYNEQFF. The DNA of the CDR3 is TGCAGTGCCCTAGAGGGGGGTCTTCTCAACTCCTACAATGAGCAGTTCTTC.

The table lists this clonotype with a few counts. Mismatch with germline at one junction end may stem from a read error. The chain links TRBV5-1 to TRBJ2-7; 10 positions match TRBD2. The CDR3 runs to 15 residues. Germline values: CDR1 SGHRS, CDR2 YFSETQ. The CDR3 sequence: CASSREREGRYGQYF. The DNA for the CDR3 is TGCGCCAGCAGCCGCGAGCGGGAGGGCCGGTACGGGCAGTACTTC.

This clonotype was counted ten times or more. The rearrangement joins TRBV5-6 to TRBJ1-3; D remains unclear. The CDR3 spans 15 residues. The germline V and J ends were trimmed by 4 bases and 2 bases, with 13 bases remaining between them. Germline values: CDR1 SGHDT, CDR2 YYEEEE. This chain's CDR3 is CASSPRGNPGNTIYF. The CDR3 coding sequence is TGTGCCAGCAGCCCCCGGGGTAATCCTGGAAACACCATATATTTT.

The gene calls are TRBV27 and TRBJ2-2; possibly TRBD1 or TRBD2 for D (7 bases each). V lost 4 bases and J 3 bases, leaving 18 bases between the germline ends. The CDR3 is 17 residues long. The V gene's germline CDR1 is MNHEY and CDR2 SMNVEV (reference sequence). The CDR3 loop reads CASSSPPQGGDTGELFF. DNA for the CDR3: TGTGCCAGCAGTTCCCCCCCGCAGGGGGGGGACACCGGGGAGCTGTTTTTT.

This clonotype was recorded a few times. The gene calls are TRBV6-5 and TRBJ2-2, with 8 nucleotides matching TRBD1. V lost 2 bases, J lost 6 bases, and 5 bases stayed unmatched. The CDR3 runs to 15 residues. Per germline, CDR1 MNHEY and CDR2 SVGAGI. The CDR3 loop is CASSYVTGDPGELFF. The CDR3, as DNA: TGTGCCAGCAGTTACGTGACAGGGGATCCCGGGGAGCTGTTTTTT.

Only a few counts were recorded for this clonotype. V usage is TRBV6-1 and J usage is TRBJ1-5; D perhaps matches TRBD1 (6 bases). Germline V gene lookup returns CDR1 MNHNS and CDR2 SASEGT. CDR3 length: 18 residues. Deletions cut 5 bases from V and 3 bases from J, with 23 bases between. Here the CDR3 reads CASSHLQQDSRYNQPQHF. CDR3 bases: TGTGCCAGCAGTCATCTACAACAGGACAGCCGATACAATCAGCCCCAGCATTTT.

This clonotype was observed a few times. At one boundary the junction diverges from the germline segment, which might be a read error. The V and J genes are TRBV29-1 and TRBJ1-1; no reliable D call. Germline-derived CDR1 and CDR2 are SQVTM and ANQGSEA. There are 13 residues in the CDR3. CDR3 in DNA: TGCAGCGTTGAATCTCCTTTAGGACCAGAAGTTTTCTTT. Translation gives CSVESPLGPEVFF. The complete variable domain, with remaining parts taken from reference TRBV29-1 and TRBJ1-1, reads SAVISQKPSRDICQRGTSLTIQCQVDSQVTMMFWYRQQPGQSLTLIATANQGSEATYESGFVIDKFPISRPNLTFSTLTVSNMSPEDSSIYLCSVESPLGPEVFFGQGTRLTVV.

Note on this clonotype: A much larger clone is a single base away; this may be a read error. The chain carries TRBV20-1 and TRBJ1-5; no clear D. This CDR3 is built from 11 residues. The germline gives CDR1 DFQATT, CDR2 SNEGSKA (reference sequence). The CDR3 is CSQSRDQPRHF. In nucleotides, the CDR3 is TGCAGTCAGAGTCGCGATCAGCCCCGGCATTTT.

The genes are TRBV19 and TRBJ1-1; D may be TRBD1 (5 bases). CDR1 and CDR2 (germline): LNHDA, SQIVND (reference sequence). V shed 1 base and J shed 4 bases, with 10 bases lying between them. The CDR3 runs to 14 residues. The CDR3 nucleotides are TGTGCCAGTAGTATAGTCCCGGGGCTCACTGAAGCTTTCTTT. Translation: CASSIVPGLTEAFF. The whole variable domain, remainder taken from reference TRBV19 and TRBJ1-1, is DGGITQSPKYLFRKEGQNVTLSCEQNLNHDAMYWYRQDPGQGLRLIYYSQIVNDFQKGDIAEGYSVSREKKESFPLTVTSAQKNPTAFYLCASSIVPGLTEAFFGQGTRLTVV.

This chain links TRBV6-2 or TRBV6-3 with TRBJ1-1; D is possibly TRBD1 (5 bases). CDR1 and CDR2 from the germline V gene are MNHEY and SVGEGT. The CDR3 runs 13 residues. Trimming took 0 bases from V and 6 from J, leaving 8 bases between them. The chain's CDR3 is CASSYSKGAEAFF. The DNA of the CDR3 is TGTGCCAGCAGTTACTCGAAAGGGGCTGAAGCTTTCTTT.